This T cell receptor (beta chain) appears in the sequencing data of a study of blood T cell repertoires in COVID-19. About the research overall: The origin of the acute and convalescent COVID-19 samples was the United States, Italy and Spain. T cells, B-cell-depleted T cells, or PBMCs provided the cDNA or gDNA that served as material.

All enrollees were roughly 18 to 89 years old and from under 25 US areas. What the recovered Cohort 3 donors had was two negative PCRs, clearance, or symptom resolution. The repertoire was sequenced with immunoSEQ multiplex PCR; TCRdb's copy has only in-frame clones and lacks some. The table lists approximately 230,000 clones, approximately 84% of them singletons. The V segment lost 4 bases and the J segment 5 bases; nucleotides outside the gene matches: 4. Germline V CDR1 and CDR2: LGHNA, YSLEER. The CDR3 has 15 amino acids. The TCR originated in a man aged 35 to 55 who had recovered from COVID-19. Sequenced sample: PBMCs or T cells enriched from blood (not recorded which). This chain joins TRBV4-3 and TRBJ1-6; 8 nucleotides match TRBD1. Here the CDR3 reads CASSPTGVNNSPLHF. The CDR3 DNA reads as TGCGCCAGCAGCCCGACAGGGGTAAATAATTCACCCCTCCACTTT.